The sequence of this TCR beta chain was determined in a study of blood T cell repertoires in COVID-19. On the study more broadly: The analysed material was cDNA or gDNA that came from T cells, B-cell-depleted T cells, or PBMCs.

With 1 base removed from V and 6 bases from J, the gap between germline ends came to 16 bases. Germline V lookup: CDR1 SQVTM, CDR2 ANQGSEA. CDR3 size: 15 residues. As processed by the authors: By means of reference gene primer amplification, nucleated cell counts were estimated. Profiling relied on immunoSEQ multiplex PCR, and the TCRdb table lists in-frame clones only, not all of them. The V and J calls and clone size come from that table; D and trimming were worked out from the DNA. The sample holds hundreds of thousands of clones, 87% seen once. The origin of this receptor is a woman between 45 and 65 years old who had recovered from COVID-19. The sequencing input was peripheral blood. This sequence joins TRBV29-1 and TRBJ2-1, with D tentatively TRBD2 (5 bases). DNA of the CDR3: TGCAGCGTTGAAGCCCAGAGGAGGATTAGCAATGAGCAGTTCTTC. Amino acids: CSVEAQRRISNEQFF.